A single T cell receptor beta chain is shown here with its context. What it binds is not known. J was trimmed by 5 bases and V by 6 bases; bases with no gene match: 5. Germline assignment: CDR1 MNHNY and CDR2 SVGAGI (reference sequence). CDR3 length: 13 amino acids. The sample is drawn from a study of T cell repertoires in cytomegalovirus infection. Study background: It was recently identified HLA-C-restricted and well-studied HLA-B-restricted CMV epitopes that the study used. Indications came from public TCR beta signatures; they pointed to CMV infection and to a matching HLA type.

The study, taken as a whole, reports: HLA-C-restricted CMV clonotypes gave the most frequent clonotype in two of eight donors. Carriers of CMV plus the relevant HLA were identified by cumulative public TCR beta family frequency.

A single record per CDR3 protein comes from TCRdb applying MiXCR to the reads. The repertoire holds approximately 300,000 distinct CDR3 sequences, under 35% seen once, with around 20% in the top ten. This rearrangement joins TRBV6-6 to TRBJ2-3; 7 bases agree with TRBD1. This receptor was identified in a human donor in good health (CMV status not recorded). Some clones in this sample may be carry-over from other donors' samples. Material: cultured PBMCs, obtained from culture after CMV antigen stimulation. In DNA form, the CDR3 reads TGTGCCAGCAGAAGACAGGGTGAAGATACGCAGTATTTT. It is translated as CASRRQGEDTQYF.